This passage covers 13 T cell receptor beta chains from one sample sequenced in a study of identical twins. Via MiXCR, TCRdb re-called the 5' RACE reads, giving one row per CDR3 protein. The table shows about 260,000 distinct CDR3 sequences, with approximately 7% occurring only once. These sequences were also reported in another study, on yellow fever vaccine responses in identical twins.

The sample comprised memory (CD45RO+) T cells sorted from blood. The source of these receptors is a woman in her late teens or twenties in good health.

The sample holds many counts of this clonotype. The genes are TRBV20-1 and TRBJ1-1; D uncertain. The CDR3 is 13 residues long. Germline V gene sequence: CDR1 DFQATT, CDR2 SNEGSKA (reference sequence). Trimming cost V 4 bases and J 0 bases, with 9 bases left between them. As DNA, the CDR3 is TGCAGTGCTAATGGAGGGATGAACACTGAAGCTTTCTTT. It yields the protein CSANGGMNTEAFF.

The rearrangement links TRBV10-3 to TRBJ2-5; 8 nucleotides match TRBD1. V lost 3 bases to trimming and J lost 7 bases; unmatched junction nucleotides: 4. The CDR3 spans 13 residues. Looked up from germline, CDR1 is ENHRY and CDR2 is SYGVKD. CDR3 sequence reads: CAISDFGTGTQYF. CDR3 DNA: TGTGCCATCAGTGATTTTGGGACAGGGACCCAGTACTTC.

This clonotype was found many times. The V and J genes are TRBV11-2 and TRBJ2-1; tentative D call: TRBD1 (6 bases). In germline, CDR1 is SGHAT, CDR2 FQNNGV. V was trimmed by 5 bases and J by 6 bases, leaving 20 bases between them. This CDR3 region has 16 residues. CDR3 amino acids: CASSRMPGVGGNEQFF. As DNA, the CDR3 is TGTGCCAGCAGCCGTATGCCAGGGGTAGGTGGCAATGAGCAGTTCTTC. Using reference TRBV11-2 and TRBJ2-1 for the parts outside the CDR3, the full variable domain is EAGVAQSPRYKIIEKRQSVAFWCNPISGHATLYWYQQILGQGPKLLIQFQNNGVVDDSQLPKDRFSAERLKGVDSTLKIQPAKLEDSAVYLCASSRMPGVGGNEQFFGPGTRLTVL.

This clonotype was seen more than once but under ten times. This chain uses TRBV10-3 with TRBJ2-1, with 8 bases fitting TRBD1. The length of the CDR3 is 15 residues. Germline V CDR1 and CDR2: ENHRY, SYGVKD. With 5 bases clipped from V and 0 bases from J, the junction kept 3 bases outside the gene matches. Written as DNA, the CDR3 is TGTGCCATCAGTTCGACAGGGGACTCCTACAATGAGCAGTTCTTC. Its protein is CAISSTGDSYNEQFF.

This clonotype was observed a few times. This rearrangement joins TRBV24-1 to TRBJ2-5; possible D gene TRBD1, 6 bases. Germline assignment: CDR1 KGHDR and CDR2 SFDVKD. V was shortened by 3 bases and J by 2 bases, with 12 bases between the two germline ends. The CDR3 length is 15 residues. The CDR3: CATSDIGQPQETQYF. The CDR3 DNA reads TGTGCCACCAGTGATATCGGACAGCCTCAAGAGACCCAGTACTTC.

This clonotype has a handful of counts. V is TRBV21-1 and J is TRBJ2-7; the DNA was not used to check the table's D call, TRBD1. TRBV21-1 is flagged as a pseudogene. The CDR3 contains 11 residues. CDR3 bases: TGTGCCAGCAACAGTCCCCGAGAGCAGTACGTC. This translates into CASNSPREQYV.

This clonotype was detected only a few times. This sequence joins TRBV20-1 and TRBJ2-2, with a tentative D call TRBD1 (5 bases). Germline V CDR1 and CDR2: DFQATT, SNEGSKA (reference sequence). CDR3 length equals 17 residues. With 3 bases removed from V and 2 bases from J, the gap between germline ends came to 19 bases. The CDR3 sequence is CSARSRDRWSNTGELFF. The DNA for the CDR3 is TGCAGTGCTAGGAGCAGGGATCGGTGGAGTAACACCGGGGAGCTGTTTTTT.

This clonotype was counted ten times or more. The rearrangement uses TRBV12-3 or TRBV12-4 and TRBJ1-1, with a tentative D call TRBD1 (5 bases). This CDR3 has 14 residues. Trimming removed 2 bases from V and 10 bases from J, with 17 bases in between. CDR3 in DNA: TGTGCCAGCAGTTTAATAGGTGACAGCTCAGGAGCTTTCTTT. Translation: CASSLIGDSSGAFF.

This clonotype was found many times. The V and J genes are TRBV10-3 and TRBJ2-3, with 7 bases identical to TRBD2. Germline loops: CDR1 ENHRY, CDR2 SYGVKD. Losses at the gene ends were 2 bases for V and 0 bases for J; bases not matched to a gene: 5. The CDR3 is 16 residues long. This CDR3 reads CAISERAGTSTDTQYF. CDR3 nucleotides: TGTGCCATCAGTGAGAGAGCGGGGACTAGCACAGATACGCAGTATTTT.

This clonotype was observed many times. The chain has TRBV27 and TRBJ2-1; 12 nucleotides align to TRBD2. This CDR3 comprises 17 residues. The V gene end was trimmed by 2 bases and the J gene end by 7 bases; junction bases not matched to a gene: 9. Germline values: CDR1 MNHEY, CDR2 SMNVEV (reference sequence). The CDR3 reads CASSLKWSGTSGNEQFF. The DNA for the CDR3 is TGTGCCAGCAGTTTAAAGTGGTCTGGGACTAGCGGGAATGAGCAGTTCTTC.

This clonotype showed up just a few times. The J gene is TRBJ2-2, the V gene TRBV12-3 or TRBV12-4; 7 nucleotides agree with TRBD2. With 6 bases clipped from V and 5 bases from J, the junction kept 9 bases outside the gene matches. This CDR3 has 15 residues. CDR3 in amino acids: CASSLGGGRTGELFF. As DNA, the CDR3 is TGTGCCAGCAGCCTCGGGGGAGGGCGGACCGGGGAGCTGTTTTTT.

The CDR3 sequence is CASSPASGTGDTEAFF. Here the CDR3 DNA reads TGTGCCAGCTCACCAGCATCCGGGACAGGGGACACTGAAGCTTTCTTT. The chain employs TRBV18 and TRBJ1-1; TRBD1 aligns across 10 bases. Per germline, CDR1 KGHSH and CDR2 LQKENI. The V segment lost 2 bases and the J segment 3 bases; nucleotides outside the gene matches: 6. This CDR3 contains 16 residues.

This clonotype was seen repeatedly, ten times or more. This sequence joins TRBV10-3 and TRBJ2-3; no definite D call. The CDR3 has 12 residues. Deletions cut 0 bases from V and 5 bases from J, with 3 bases between. From germline, CDR1 is ENHRY and CDR2 SYGVKD. The CDR3 DNA reads as TGTGCCATCAGTGAGTCAAGAGATACGCAGTATTTT. Translation gives CAISESRDTQYF.